The subject of this entry is one T cell receptor beta chain. Antigen: not known. CDR1 and CDR2 from the germline V gene are ENHRY and SYGVKD. The V gene end was trimmed by 7 bases and the J gene end by 2 bases; junction bases not matched to a gene: 12. The CDR3 runs to 16 residues. These data are taken from a study of shared clonotypes between healthy human individuals. Findings and caveats of the study: Large sequencing depth failed to make sorted-subset sequencing complete, rarefaction showed.

Data came from immunoSEQ multiplex PCR; TCRdb stores just in-frame clones and leaves some out. This table holds approximately 530,000 clones, roughly 95% found once. The healthy adult donors were HIV-negative and reported no recent acute infections or vaccinations. Sequenced sample: naive CD4+ T cells sorted from blood. Specified subset: CD45RA+ positively selected. The J gene is TRBJ2-3, the V gene TRBV10-3; 7 nucleotides align to TRBD2. The clonotype originates from a woman in her twenties or thirties in good health. CDR3 DNA sequence: TGTGCCATCAAAGGGGCCACTAGCGATTTCACAGATACGCAGTATTTT. Amino acids: CAIKGATSDFTDTQYF.